The 31 T cell receptor beta chains listed next were all sequenced from one sample in a study of glioma-infiltrating T cells. Amplification of TCR alpha and beta CDR3 regions from RNA used iRepertoire nested multiplex PCR. Each CDR3 protein gets one entry after TCRdb re-called the multiplex PCR reads with MiXCR. The sample has roughly 350,000 distinct CDR3 sequences, less than 50% seen once. The sample consisted of glioma tissue, nonneoplastic brain tissue, or PBMCs (not recorded which). The receptors were gathered from a human donor with low-grade glioma or glioblastoma, undergoing nonglioma brain surgery, or in good health (not recorded which).

This clonotype was found many times. V is TRBV24-1 and J is TRBJ2-1, with 7 positions matching TRBD2. Looked up from germline, CDR1 is KGHDR and CDR2 is SFDVKD. There are 16 residues in the CDR3. Trimming cost V 2 bases and J 4 bases; bases outside gene matches: 7. CDR3 in DNA: TGTGCCACCAGTGATTCGAGGGAGGGCCTTTACAATGAGCAGTTCTTC. This translates into CATSDSREGLYNEQFF.

This clonotype was seen only a few times. The chain's CDR3 is CASSQGARQTTGELFF. The CDR3 nucleotides are TGTGCCAGCAGCCAAGGGGCCAGGCAGACCACCGGGGAGCTGTTTTTT. V usage is TRBV4-2 and J usage is TRBJ2-2; D gene uncertain. This CDR3 contains 16 residues. Trimming removed 1 base from V and 4 bases from J, with 13 bases in between. CDR1 and CDR2 (germline): LGHNA, YNFKEQ.

The table lists this clonotype with a few counts. The rearrangement links TRBV19 to TRBJ2-5, with 12 bases lining up with TRBD1. Per germline, CDR1 LNHDA and CDR2 SQIVND (reference sequence). The CDR3 is 16 amino acids. Trimming removed 5 bases from V and 4 bases from J; junction bases left unmatched: 8. CDR3 region: CASSPSRDRGRETQYF. The CDR3 DNA follows: TGTGCCAGTAGTCCGAGCCGGGACAGGGGGCGAGAGACCCAGTACTTC.

As regards this clonotype: One end of the junction fails to match germline, which may point to a read error. CDR3 in amino acids: CASSSIGFANTGELLF. The CDR3 DNA is TGTGCCAGCAGCTCGATCGGGTTCGCGAACACCGGGGAGCTGCTTTTT. This chain uses TRBV27 with TRBJ2-2; D might be TRBD2 (5 bases). Germline V gives CDR1 MNHEY, CDR2 SMNVEV (reference sequence). The CDR3 runs 16 residues.

This clonotype showed up just a few times. V is TRBV6-5 and J is TRBJ2-6; D is unresolved. The CDR3 runs to 13 residues. V lost 4 bases and J 2 bases, leaving 3 bases between the germline ends. The V gene's germline CDR1 is MNHEY and CDR2 SVGAGI. In nucleotides, the CDR3 is TGTGCCAGCAGTTTTCCTGGGGCCAACGTCCTGACTTTC. This codes for CASSFPGANVLTF.

This clonotype is a singleton in its sample. The chain has TRBV27 and TRBJ2-1; 10 nucleotides align to TRBD2. CDR1 MNHEY and CDR2 SMNVEV come from the germline V gene (reference sequence). J lost 9 bases, V lost 6 bases, and 11 bases had no gene match. CDR3 length equals 15 residues. CDR3 amino acids: CASSVASGSPFEQFF. CDR3 in DNA: TGTGCCAGCAGCGTAGCTAGCGGGAGCCCTTTTGAGCAGTTCTTC.

Worth noting for this clonotype: At one end, the junction sequence differs from germline, possibly due to a read error. This chain links TRBV3-1 with TRBJ1-1; D unresolved. CDR1 and CDR2 (germline): LGHDT, YNNKEL (reference sequence). The CDR3 has 12 amino acids. The CDR3 region is CASGQLNTEAFF. The DNA for the CDR3 is TGTGCCAGCGGCCAACTGAACACTGAAGCTTTCTTT.

Points on this clonotype: A much larger clone is a single base away; this may be a read error. The chain employs TRBV20-1 and TRBJ2-3, with TRBD1 as a possible D gene (6 bases). CDR1 DFQATT and CDR2 SNEGSKA come from the germline V gene (reference sequence). The V end was cut by 3 bases, the J end by 1 base, with 14 bases between. The CDR3 has 15 residues. CDR3 nucleotides: TGCAGTGCTAGCCAGAACAGGGAAGGCACAGATACGCAGTATTTT. It is translated as CSASQNREGTDTQYF.

This clonotype has ten or more counts. This chain links TRBV28 with TRBJ2-7; 13 positions match TRBD2. Per the germline V gene, CDR1 is MDHEN and CDR2 is SYDVKM. V dropped 7 bases and J dropped 2; count of bases not matched to a gene: 8. This CDR3 is 16 amino acids long. CDR3 sequence reads: CASMPPGLAGAYEQYF. DNA of the CDR3: TGTGCCAGCATGCCGCCCGGACTAGCGGGAGCCTACGAGCAGTACTTC.

This clonotype was seen once. The V and J genes are TRBV20-1 and TRBJ1-2; weak D call: TRBD1 (5 bases). Germline-derived CDR1 and CDR2 are DFQATT and SNEGSKA (reference sequence). V dropped 5 bases and J dropped 7 bases, with 17 bases sitting between them. The CDR3 is 13 residues long. The CDR3 here is CSAQLMGVCGYTF. CDR3 coding DNA: TGCAGTGCTCAGCTCATGGGGGTCTGTGGCTACACCTTC.

This clonotype has a handful of counts. This chain uses TRBV7-2 with TRBJ2-3, with 9 bases fitting TRBD2. The germline V gene has CDR1 SGHTA and CDR2 FQGNSA. With V trimmed by 2 bases and J by 4 bases, 4 bases remained unmatched. CDR3 length: 15 residues. The CDR3 DNA is TGTGCCAGCAGCTTAAGCGGGAGGAGGGCAGATACGCAGTATTTT. It yields the protein CASSLSGRRADTQYF.

The chain uses TRBV7-2 and TRBJ1-3; D gene unclear. This CDR3 is built from 14 residues. CDR1 SGHTA and CDR2 FQGNSA come from the germline V gene. V lost 2 bases and J 9 bases, leaving 14 bases between the germline ends. DNA of the CDR3: TGTGCCAGCAGCTTACATACAGCCCGGAGCACCATATATTTT. It is translated as CASSLHTARSTIYF.

This clonotype was detected only once. This may arise from a read error, as a much more abundant clone is one base away. The chain employs TRBV6-1 and TRBJ2-7, with D unresolved. Germline loops: CDR1 MNHNS, CDR2 SASEGT. Trimming left V 4 bases short and J 3 bases short, with 13 bases between. The CDR3 extends over 14 amino acids. CDR3 nucleotides: TGTGCCAGCAGTGGTCTGAGTTCCTACTACGAGCAGTACTTC. Amino acids: CASSGLSSYYEQYF.

This sequence joins TRBV20-1 and TRBJ1-5; 8 positions agree with TRBD1. The CDR3 has 15 amino acids. The V and J ends lost 3 bases and 6 bases, in that order; junction bases with no gene match: 10. In germline, CDR1 is DFQATT, CDR2 SNEGSKA (reference sequence). CDR3 DNA: TGCAGTGCTAGCGTCTTAGGACAGGGTGGTCAGCCCCAGCATTTT. Translated: CSASVLGQGGQPQHF.

V and J are TRBV5-4 and TRBJ1-6; TRBD1 might be the D (6 bases). Germline CDR1 reads SGHNT; CDR2 reads YYREEE (reference sequence). The V end lost 10 bases, the J end lost 3 bases, and 14 bases lay between the germline ends. The length of the CDR3 is 14 residues. This CDR3 reads CAGQIQDYNSPLHF. In DNA, the CDR3 is TGTGCCGGACAGATACAGGACTATAATTCACCCCTCCACTTT.

This clonotype was picked up many times. The chain combines TRBV27 with TRBJ2-7; D perhaps matches TRBD1 (6 bases). With 5 bases removed from V and 7 bases from J, the gap between germline ends came to 15 bases. The CDR3 is 13 residues long. Germline-derived CDR1 and CDR2 are MNHEY and SMNVEV (reference sequence). The CDR3 reads CASSRGRGNEQYF. For the CDR3, the DNA is TGTGCCAGCAGTCGCGGAAGGGGGAATGAGCAGTACTTC.

The chain has TRBV27 and TRBJ1-1; perhaps TRBD1 as D (6 bases). The ends were cut back, 6 bases at V and 3 bases at J, with 14 bases in the middle. This CDR3 has 14 residues. CDR1 is MNHEY, CDR2 SMNVEV, per germline (reference sequence). The CDR3 loop reads CASSHGTPHTEAFF. The CDR3 bases are TGTGCCAGCAGCCATGGGACACCTCACACTGAAGCTTTCTTT.

The chain uses TRBV7-9 and TRBJ2-3; weak D call: TRBD2 (6 bases). Germline loops: CDR1 SEHNR, CDR2 FQNEAQ (reference sequence). The CDR3 covers 15 residues. V was pared by 2 bases and J by 4 bases, with 13 bases between. The CDR3 protein is CASSLHSGGADTQYF. DNA for the CDR3: TGTGCCAGCAGCTTACATAGTGGCGGGGCAGATACGCAGTATTTT.

With regard to this clonotype: One junction end disagrees with the germline gene, perhaps due to a read error. The J gene is TRBJ2-4, the V gene TRBV28; D is undetermined. The CDR3 is made up of 14 amino acids. In germline, CDR1 is MDHEN, CDR2 SYDVKM. The CDR3 is CASSLVGQKNIQYF. DNA of the CDR3: TGCGCCAGCAGCCTAGTCGGTCAGAAAAACATTCAGTACTTC. Filled out from reference TRBV28 and TRBJ2-4, the complete variable domain reads DVKVTQSSRYLVKRTGEKVFLECVQDMDHENMFWYRQDPGLGLRLIYFSYDVKMKEKGDIPEGYSVSREKKERFSLILESASTNQTSMYLCASSLVGQKNIQYFGAGTRLSVL.

V and J are TRBV4-1 and TRBJ1-2; a possible D gene is TRBD1 (6 bases). V was cut by 5 bases and J by 4 bases, with 17 bases left in between. Germline CDR1 reads MGHRA; CDR2 reads YSYEKL. CDR3 length: 15 amino acids. The CDR3 here is CASSSDSYASYGYTF. CDR3 bases: TGCGCCAGCAGCTCGGACAGCTATGCTTCCTATGGCTACACCTTC.

In this sample, this clonotype turned up once. J is TRBJ2-7 and V is TRBV7-2, with TRBD2 matching 7 bases. V shed 5 bases, J shed 6 bases, and the junction held 13 bases outside the gene matches. Germline lookup yields CDR1 SGHTA and CDR2 FQGNSA. The CDR3 spans 15 residues. The DNA of the CDR3 is TGTGCCAGCAGCAAAGCAATGGGGGGGGGTCTCGAGCAGTACTTC. Amino acid sequence: CASSKAMGGGLEQYF. Supplemented by reference TRBV7-2 and TRBJ2-7, the full variable domain reads GAGVSQSPSNKVTEKGKDVELRCDPISGHTALYWYRQSLGQGLEFLIYFQGNSAPDKSGLPSDRFSAERTGGSVSTLTIQRTQQEDSAVYLCASSKAMGGGLEQYFGPGTRLTVT.

A note on this clonotype: One end of the junction varies from germline; a read error may be responsible. This chain links TRBV2 with TRBJ2-3; 10 positions match TRBD1. Germline V CDR1 and CDR2: SNHLY, FYNNEI. The CDR3 is 17 residues long. DNA for the CDR3: TGTGCCAGCTGTGAAGCGCTTCTGGGGACAGGGGCTGATACGCAGTATTTT. Encoded protein: CASCEALLGTGADTQYF.

V gene TRBV10-3 combines with J gene TRBJ1-2; weak D call: TRBD1 (5 bases). Between the trimmed V and J ends, which lost 3 bases and 4 bases, there was a span of 12 bases. CDR1 is ENHRY and CDR2 is SYGVKD in the germline V gene. The CDR3 loop spans 14 amino acids. CDR3 in amino acids: CAISDPGLSYGYTF. The CDR3 region has the DNA TGTGCCATCAGTGACCCGGGACTGAGCTATGGCTACACCTTC.

The chain combines TRBV7-9 with TRBJ2-1; D is perhaps TRBD2 (6 bases). V lost 4 bases to trimming and J lost 5 bases, with 18 bases between them. Germline loops: CDR1 SEHNR, CDR2 FQNEAQ (reference sequence). The CDR3 loop spans 16 amino acids. CDR3 residues: CASSSGRGSGHNEQFF. For the CDR3, the DNA is TGTGCCAGCAGCTCCGGACGGGGTAGCGGCCACAATGAGCAGTTCTTC.

Regarding this clonotype: This may stem from a read error, because a much larger clone lies one nucleotide away. This chain joins TRBV28 and TRBJ1-5; D remains unclear. This CDR3 contains 12 residues. Looked up from germline, CDR1 is MDHEN and CDR2 is SYDVKM. The CDR3 DNA follows: TGTGCCAGCAGTTTCTTTAGTCAGCCCCAGCGTTTT. Its protein product is CASSFFSQPQRF.

This clonotype came up a few times. The V and J genes are TRBV7-3 and TRBJ2-1; 8 positions agree with TRBD2. The CDR3 sequence is 17 residues long. Germline V gene lookup returns CDR1 SGHTA and CDR2 FQGTGA. V shed 5 bases, J shed 4 bases, and the junction held 13 bases outside the gene matches. The CDR3 DNA reads as TGTGCCAGCAGCCAACCCAAGGAGCGGGAGAGTTACAATGAGCAGTTCTTC. Translation: CASSQPKERESYNEQFF.

The chain uses TRBV4-2 and TRBJ2-1; 13 bases line up with TRBD2. The CDR3 runs to 16 residues. Looked up from germline, CDR1 is LGHNA and CDR2 is YNFKEQ. V lost 7 bases and J lost 5; bases outside the gene matches: 8. The CDR3 DNA reads as TGTGCCAGCACTCCGGGGGGACTAGCGGGACACAATGAGCAGTTCTTC. It specifies CASTPGGLAGHNEQFF.

The chain is built from TRBV7-9 and TRBJ1-5, with D tentatively TRBD1 (6 bases). Trimming shortened V by 1 base and J by 0 bases, and 16 bases separated the two germline ends. CDR1 SEHNR and CDR2 FQNEAQ come from the germline V gene (reference sequence). The CDR3 has 18 amino acids. The chain's CDR3 is CASSLVPGEGYSNQPQHF. CDR3 DNA: TGTGCCAGCAGCTTAGTGCCAGGGGAAGGGTATAGCAATCAGCCCCAGCATTTT.

This clonotype appeared many times. In DNA form, the CDR3 reads TGTGCCAGCAGTCAGGGGTCGATTAATTCACCCCTCCACTTT. This sequence encodes CASSQGSINSPLHF. The rearrangement links TRBV6-1 to TRBJ1-6, with D possibly being TRBD1 (6 bases). The CDR3 length is 14 residues. Germline V gene sequence: CDR1 MNHNS, CDR2 SASEGT. With 5 bases removed from V and 6 bases from J, the gap between germline ends came to 11 bases.

The rearrangement uses TRBV5-4 and TRBJ2-3; D is uncertain. V was shortened by 0 bases and J by 6 bases, with 11 bases between the two germline ends. The CDR3 runs to 14 residues. Germline assignment: CDR1 SGHNT and CDR2 YYREEE (reference sequence). CDR3: CASSLAGLLDTQYF. The CDR3 nucleotides are TGTGCCAGCAGCTTGGCCGGGTTGCTGGATACGCAGTATTTT.

This clonotype was detected many times. The chain couples TRBV6-2 or TRBV6-3 to TRBJ2-7, with D unclear. Germline loops: CDR1 MNHEY, CDR2 SVGEGT. V gave up 6 bases and J gave up 2 bases, with 17 bases separating them. The length of the CDR3 is 15 residues. This CDR3 is CASRTPRLATYEQYF. The CDR3 bases are TGTGCCAGCAGAACCCCCCGACTGGCGACCTACGAGCAGTACTTC.